What follows are 2 T cell receptor beta chains derived from one specimen sequenced in a study of vaccination and CD4 T cells after COVID-19. Treatment in this sample: roughly ten-day PBMC culture with coronavirus spike peptide pools or control peptides (ViraFEST assay). Samples of CD4+ T cells were obtained from the unexposed donor before the COVID-19 pandemic (2011-2018). What these receptors recognize is not known. Sequenced with the Oncomine TCR Beta short-read assay was DNA taken from cultured CD4+ T cells. The source of extracted genomic DNA was cultured CD4+ T cells. TCRdb re-called the PCR reads through MiXCR, storing one row per CDR3 protein. This table holds under 7,000 distinct CDR3 sequences, 33% found once. Specimen: CD4+ T cells from blood, cultured in vitro. All receptors derive from a human donor in good health.

The chain recombines TRBV20-1 with TRBJ1-1, with 9 bases aligning to TRBD1. Germline trimming cut 4 bases from V and 1 base from J; bases unmatched to any gene: 10. Germline CDR1 reads DFQATT; CDR2 reads SNEGSKA (reference sequence). CDR3 size: 16 residues. CDR3 in DNA: TGCAGTGCTATCCTAGGGACAGGGACCTCGAACACTGAAGCTTTCTTT. Translated, it gives CSAILGTGTSNTEAFF.

In this sample, this clonotype is medium-sized. This chain links TRBV20-1 with TRBJ2-7; no clear D gene. The CDR3 length is 14 residues. V lost 4 bases and J 0 bases, leaving 13 bases between the germline ends. Germline V gene lookup returns CDR1 DFQATT and CDR2 SNEGSKA (reference sequence). For the CDR3, the DNA is TGCAGTGCTACGGTGCCGACCAACTCCTACGAGCAGTACTTC. Amino acids: CSATVPTNSYEQYF.